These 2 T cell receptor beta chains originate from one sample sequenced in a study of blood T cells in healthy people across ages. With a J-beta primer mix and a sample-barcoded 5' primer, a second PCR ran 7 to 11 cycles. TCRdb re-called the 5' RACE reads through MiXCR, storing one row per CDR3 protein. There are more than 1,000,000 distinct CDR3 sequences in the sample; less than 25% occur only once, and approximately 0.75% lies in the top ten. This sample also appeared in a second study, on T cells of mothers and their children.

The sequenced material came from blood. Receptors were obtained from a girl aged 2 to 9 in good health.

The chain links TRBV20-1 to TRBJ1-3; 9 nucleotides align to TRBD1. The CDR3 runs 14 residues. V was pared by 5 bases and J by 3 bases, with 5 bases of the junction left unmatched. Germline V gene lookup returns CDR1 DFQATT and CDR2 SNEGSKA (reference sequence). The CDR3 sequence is CSAGDRADGNTIYF. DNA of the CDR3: TGCAGTGCTGGGGACAGGGCGGATGGAAACACCATATATTTT.

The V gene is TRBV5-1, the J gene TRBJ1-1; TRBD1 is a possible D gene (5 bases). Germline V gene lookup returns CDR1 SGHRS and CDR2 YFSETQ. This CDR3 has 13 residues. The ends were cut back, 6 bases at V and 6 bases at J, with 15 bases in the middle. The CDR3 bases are TGCGCCAGCATTGGGGGGAAACGGTCTGAAGCTTTCTTT. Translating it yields CASIGGKRSEAFF.